A single sample is the source of the 21 T cell receptor beta chains below, sequenced in a study of T cell responses to AZD1222 COVID-19 vaccine. Here immunoSEQ multiplex PCR was the method, and the copy in TCRdb shows in-frame clones only, minus some. Among some 170,000 clones listed, around 90% were seen once. The starting material was peripheral blood, obtained on day 0 of AZD1222 vaccination. All receptors derive from an adult in good health.

The chain is built from TRBV30 and TRBJ2-1; the D call may be TRBD1 or TRBD2 (5 bases each). V was pared by 2 bases and J by 6 bases, with 11 bases between. Germline CDR1 reads GTSNPN; CDR2 reads SVGIG (reference sequence). CDR3 size: 13 residues. CDR3: CAWSTGAFNEQFF. The CDR3, as DNA: TGTGCCTGGAGTACCGGGGCCTTCAATGAGCAGTTCTTC.

This chain uses TRBV4-2 with TRBJ2-1, with TRBD2 as a possible D gene (7 bases). V lost 0 bases, J lost 4 bases, and 13 bases lay in between. This CDR3 has 16 amino acids. Germline lookup yields CDR1 LGHNA and CDR2 YNFKEQ. CDR3: CASSQDWAGAYNEQFF. In nucleotides, the CDR3 is TGTGCCAGCAGCCAAGACTGGGCGGGGGCATACAATGAGCAGTTCTTC.

The chain couples TRBV25-1 to TRBJ1-5; TRBD1 aligns across 9 bases. J lost 4 bases, V lost 4 bases, and 2 bases had no gene match. Germline V gives CDR1 MGHDK, CDR2 SYGVNS. The CDR3 length is 14 residues. CDR3 in amino acids: CASSAQGANQPQHF. In DNA, the CDR3 is TGTGCCAGCAGTGCACAGGGGGCTAATCAGCCCCAGCATTTT.

J is TRBJ2-2 and V is TRBV2, with a possible D match to TRBD2 (5 bases). Germline V CDR1 and CDR2: SNHLY, FYNNEI. V lost 7 bases and J lost 0, with 15 bases in between. The CDR3 length is 16 residues. In nucleotides, the CDR3 is TGTGCCAGCAACCACCGTGGACTGCCGAACACCGGGGAGCTGTTTTTT. Translated, it gives CASNHRGLPNTGELFF.

The J gene is TRBJ1-3, the V gene TRBV3-1 (or the pseudogene TRBV3-2); D uncertain. This CDR3 has 16 amino acids. V was shortened by 4 bases and J by 0 bases, with 13 bases between the two germline ends. Looked up from germline, CDR1 is LGHDT and CDR2 is YNNKEL (reference sequence). CDR3 amino acids: CASSLLPGFSGNTIYF. CDR3 DNA: TGTGCCAGCAGCCTACTCCCGGGTTTCTCTGGAAACACCATATATTTT.

The chain recombines TRBV20-1 with TRBJ2-7; D is ambiguous. Trimming cost V 6 bases and J 4 bases, with 10 bases left between them. This CDR3 contains 11 residues. In germline, CDR1 is DFQATT, CDR2 SNEGSKA (reference sequence). CDR3 coding DNA: TGCAGTGCGCAGGTTTCATACGAGCAGTACTTC. Its translation: CSAQVSYEQYF.

The J gene is TRBJ1-2, the V gene TRBV6-1; D may be TRBD1 (5 bases). Germline CDR1 is MNHNS and CDR2 is SASEGT. The CDR3 extends over 15 amino acids. V was trimmed by 1 base and J by 8 bases, leaving 17 bases between them. Written as DNA, the CDR3 is TGTGCCAGCAGTGAAGGGCCGACAGCCCAGCTGGGCTACACCTTC. Protein product: CASSEGPTAQLGYTF.

The chain recombines TRBV25-1 with TRBJ2-1; 7 positions agree with TRBD2. V trimming: 2 bases; J trimming: 4 bases; junction bases outside the gene matches: 8. This CDR3 region has 16 residues. Germline-derived CDR1 and CDR2 are MGHDK and SYGVNS. CDR3 coding DNA: TGTGCCAGCAGTGAACCCGGGAGGCCCCTTTACAATGAGCAGTTCTTC. The encoded protein is CASSEPGRPLYNEQFF.

The rearrangement uses TRBV18 and TRBJ1-3; D is unresolved. Germline V gene sequence: CDR1 KGHSH, CDR2 LQKENI. The CDR3 consists of 13 residues. V was trimmed by 3 bases and J by 7 bases, leaving 10 bases between them. Here the CDR3 DNA reads TGTGCCAGCTCACCCGGGGAGGTGAACACCATATATTTT. Protein product: CASSPGEVNTIYF.

The chain couples TRBV3-1 (or the pseudogene TRBV3-2) to TRBJ2-2; D is possibly TRBD2 (5 bases). Deletions cut 6 bases from V and 3 bases from J, with 14 bases between. CDR1 and CDR2 from the germline V gene are LGHDT and YNNKEL (reference sequence). The CDR3 has 15 residues. CDR3 residues: CASSRRAAYTGELFF. The DNA for the CDR3 is TGTGCCAGCAGTCGGCGGGCAGCGTACACCGGGGAGCTGTTTTTT.

The gene calls are TRBV12-5 and TRBJ2-1, with 10 bases matching TRBD2. Trimming cost V 6 bases and J 3 bases; bases outside gene matches: 5. Germline CDR1 and CDR2: LGHNT and FRNRAP. The CDR3 consists of 15 residues. CDR3 in amino acids: CASGRTSGDYNEQFF. In DNA, the CDR3 is TGTGCTAGTGGCCGGACTAGCGGAGACTACAATGAGCAGTTCTTC.

This clone came up once. The chain carries TRBV19 and TRBJ2-1, with a tentative D call TRBD2 (5 bases). Germline V gene lookup returns CDR1 LNHDA and CDR2 SQIVND (reference sequence). Trimming stripped 6 bases from V and 2 bases from J, with 14 bases between. The CDR3 is 15 residues long. Here the CDR3 reads CASSTERTTYNEQFF. CDR3 sequence (DNA): TGTGCCAGTAGCACTGAGCGGACCACCTACAATGAGCAGTTCTTC.

This chain connects TRBV5-6 to TRBJ2-3; no clear D. The germline V gene encodes CDR1 SGHDT and CDR2 YYEEEE. The CDR3 is 16 residues long. V was clipped by 0 bases and J by 2 bases, with 13 bases between them. CDR3 protein: CASSLGVESYTDTQYF. Here the CDR3 DNA reads TGTGCCAGCAGCTTGGGGGTGGAGTCCTACACAGATACGCAGTATTTT.

The rearrangement joins TRBV18 to TRBJ1-6; no clear D. The CDR3 is 12 residues long. Trimming left V 0 bases short and J 10 bases short, with 4 bases between. Germline V lookup: CDR1 KGHSH, CDR2 LQKENI. This chain's CDR3 is CASSPPGSPLHF. The CDR3 DNA is TGTGCCAGCTCACCACCGGGGTCACCCCTCCACTTT. Full variable domain (outside the CDR3, taken from reference TRBV18 and TRBJ1-6): NAGVMQNPRHLVRRRGQEARLRCSPMKGHSHVYWYRQLPEEGLKFMVYLQKENIIDESGMPKERFSAEFPKEGPSILRIQQVVRGDSAAYFCASSPPGSPLHFGNGTRLTVT.

The chain employs TRBV7-8 and TRBJ2-5; D unclear. With 5 bases removed from V and 1 base from J, the gap between germline ends came to 11 bases. The germline CDR1 and CDR2 sequences are SGHVS and FQNEAQ. The CDR3 sequence is 14 residues long. As DNA, the CDR3 is TGTGCCAGCAGCCGAGGCAGGAGCCAAGAGACCCAGTACTTC. This gives the protein CASSRGRSQETQYF.

This chain uses TRBV4-1 with TRBJ1-1; D is unclear. The CDR3 has 14 amino acids. V lost 1 base, J lost 0 bases, and 6 bases lay in between. Germline V gives CDR1 MGHRA, CDR2 YSYEKL. The CDR3 bases are TGCGCCAGCAGCCAAGGGGGTCTGAACACTGAAGCTTTCTTT. This sequence encodes CASSQGGLNTEAFF.

The chain uses TRBV7-9 and TRBJ2-7; 8 nucleotides align to TRBD1. Germline loops: CDR1 SEHNR, CDR2 FQNEAQ (reference sequence). V trimming: 3 bases; J trimming: 5 bases; junction bases outside the gene matches: 12. The CDR3 contains 16 residues. The CDR3 sequence is CASSFDDRGYRDEQYF. In DNA, the CDR3 is TGTGCCAGCAGCTTCGACGACAGGGGATATCGCGACGAGCAGTACTTC.

The rearrangement joins TRBV27 to TRBJ2-5; 8 nucleotides agree with TRBD1. In germline, CDR1 is MNHEY, CDR2 SMNVEV (reference sequence). The CDR3 sequence is 16 residues long. Germline trimming cut 2 bases from V and 5 bases from J; bases unmatched to any gene: 10. CDR3 sequence (DNA): TGTGCCAGCAGTTTAAACAGGGGGATAGGAAAGGAGACCCAGTACTTC. This encodes CASSLNRGIGKETQYF.

The chain is built from TRBV27 and TRBJ2-3; the D is unclear. CDR1 is MNHEY, CDR2 SMNVEV, per germline (reference sequence). The CDR3 runs to 15 residues. Trimming shortened V by 2 bases and J by 6 bases, and 15 bases separated the two germline ends. Here the CDR3 reads CASSLRHSHPDTQYF. Written as DNA, the CDR3 is TGTGCCAGCAGTTTAAGACACTCCCACCCCGATACGCAGTATTTT.

The chain employs TRBV5-4 and TRBJ2-7; 7 bases fit TRBD1. The V gene's germline CDR1 is SGHNT and CDR2 YYREEE (reference sequence). This CDR3 contains 14 residues. Trimming at V came to 5 bases and at J to 6 bases, leaving 11 bases not matched to a gene. The CDR3 is CASRSETGSPEQYF. Written as DNA, the CDR3 is TGTGCCAGCAGAAGCGAGACAGGGAGTCCCGAGCAGTACTTC.

The table lists this clone with a count of one. V gene TRBV3-1 (or the pseudogene TRBV3-2) combines with J gene TRBJ2-7, with 12 bases matching TRBD2. The CDR3 consists of 16 residues. Germline CDR1 and CDR2: LGHDT and YNNKEL (reference sequence). Trimming cost V 0 bases and J 6 bases; bases outside gene matches: 6. CDR3 amino acids: CASSQDLRLAGVEQYF. In DNA, the CDR3 is TGTGCCAGCAGCCAAGATTTGAGACTAGCGGGAGTCGAGCAGTACTTC.